This entry is about one T cell receptor beta chain. The antigen remains unidentified. These data belong to a study of tumor and adjacent non-tumor tissue in lung cancer. The template was RNA from unsorted bulk tissue. Between August and November 2014, newly diagnosed, chemotherapy-naive lung cancer patients underwent thoracic surgery in China. Three rounds of nested PCR, following a modified ARM-PCR protocol, produced the TCRbeta library. TCRdb analysed the multiplex PCR reads with MiXCR anew, one entry per CDR3 protein. The sample includes about 90,000 distinct CDR3 sequences, roughly two thirds of them seen just once. Notes on the study in general: TCR diversity was significantly greater in tumor than normal lung tissue. Tumor repertoires had a smaller top 100 clone share than normal lung. Higher tumor TCR diversity was associated with shorter survival.

The sequenced material came from lung tumor tissue. This clonotype originated in a man between 65 and 79 years old with non-small cell lung cancer.

In DNA form, the CDR3 reads TGTGCCAGCAGCTACCCCCCCGAAAACATTCAGTACTTC. Translating it yields CASSYPPENIQYF. The chain employs TRBV11-2 and TRBJ2-4, with D uncertain. This CDR3 contains 13 residues. Trimming removed 4 bases from V and 5 bases from J, with 9 bases in between. Looked up from germline, CDR1 is SGHAT and CDR2 is FQNNGV.